This T cell receptor beta chain was identified during a study of cytomegalovirus exposure and HLA in healthy donors. This CDR3 is built from 12 residues. From germline, CDR1 is SQVTM and CDR2 ANQGSEA. The V end lost 2 bases, the J end lost 5 bases, and 8 bases lay between the germline ends. The study, taken as a whole, reports: Reportedly, TCR beta sequences accurately predicted HLA-A and HLA-B alleles in most subjects. Other equally common chains were less clonally expanded than HLA-associated TCR beta chains, a later analysis showed.

In regard to this clone: Its antigen is unknown.

60 Vbeta and 13 Jbeta primers were used in PCR. Sequencing used immunoSEQ multiplex PCR; TCRdb keeps in-frame clones, though not all of them. The sample holds 150,000 to 200,000 clones, around 83% seen once. Sequencing was performed on PBMCs. This receptor was obtained from a man aged 50-60 years in good health and CMV-seropositive. The V call is TRBV29-1, the J call TRBJ2-3, with D possibly TRBD1 on 6 matching bases. CDR3 amino acids: CSVEQGIDTQYF. The CDR3 region has the DNA TGCAGCGTTGAACAGGGGATAGATACGCAGTATTTT.